These T cell receptor beta chains were read from a single sample in a study of cytotoxic CD8 clonotypes in ibrutinib-treated CLL. The method was immunoSEQ multiplex PCR; TCRdb's version includes in-frame clones alone and lacks a portion of them. Among approximately 120,000 clones listed, approximately 58% were seen once. The sample consisted of PBMCs, taken after 24 months of ibrutinib treatment. The receptors stem from a human donor with chronic lymphocytic leukemia. Both conserved end residues are part of each CDR3. Fields, in order: clone size, D gene, V gene, J gene, CDR3 protein, CDR3 DNA. D genes are given only for firm matches. Not every row has a clone size; where given, it reads once, few, many or a size class.

abundance: -
d_gene: -
v_gene: TRBV5-1
j_gene: TRBJ2-7
CDR3aa: CASSLEGTVSYEQYF
CDR3nt: TGCGCCAGCAGCTTGGAAGGGACGGTATCCTACGAGCAATACTTC

abundance: few
d_gene: -
v_gene: TRBV28
j_gene: TRBJ1-2
CDR3aa: CASSSTQGNGYTF
CDR3nt: TGTGCCAGCAGTTCTACCCAGGGAAATGGCTACACCTTC

abundance: -
d_gene: -
v_gene: TRBV2
j_gene: TRBJ1-1
CDR3aa: CASRVRGNTEAFF
CDR3nt: TGTGCCAGCAGGGTCAGGGGGAACACTGAAGCTTTCTTT

abundance: -
d_gene: TRBD1
v_gene: TRBV6-5
j_gene: TRBJ1-3
CDR3aa: CASSSDRIGGTIYF
CDR3nt: TGTGCCAGCAGCTCGGACAGGATCGGAGGCACCATATATTTT

abundance: -
d_gene: TRBD2
v_gene: TRBV6-1
j_gene: TRBJ2-1
CDR3aa: CASSLQGGRNNEQFF
CDR3nt: TGTGCCAGCAGTTTGCAGGGAGGGAGGAACAATGAGCAGTTCTTC

abundance: -
d_gene: -
v_gene: TRBV11-3
j_gene: TRBJ2-3
CDR3aa: CASSLMKTVDTQYF
CDR3nt: TGTGCCAGCAGCTTAATGAAGACCGTAGATACGCAGTATTTT

abundance: -
d_gene: -
v_gene: TRBV30
j_gene: TRBJ1-3
CDR3aa: CAWSPGNTIYF
CDR3nt: TGTGCCTGGAGCCCGGGAAACACCATATATTTT

abundance: -
d_gene: TRBD2
v_gene: TRBV7-3
j_gene: TRBJ2-2
CDR3aa: CASSLSSLAGGANTGELFF
CDR3nt: TGTGCCAGCAGCTTAAGTTCCCTAGCGGGGGGCGCGAACACCGGGGAGCTGTTTTTT

abundance: -
d_gene: -
v_gene: TRBV2
j_gene: TRBJ2-2
CDR3aa: CASRAEGEGTGELFF
CDR3nt: TGTGCCAGCAGAGCAGAAGGAGAGGGGACCGGGGAGCTGTTTTTT

abundance: -
d_gene: -
v_gene: TRBV6-1
j_gene: TRBJ2-7
CDR3aa: CASISEISYEQYF
CDR3nt: TGTGCCAGCATTTCCGAGATTTCATACGAGCAGTACTTC

abundance: -
d_gene: -
v_gene: TRBV29-1
j_gene: TRBJ2-5
CDR3aa: CSVGKGTETQYF
CDR3nt: TGCAGCGTTGGGAAGGGGACGGAGACCCAGTACTTC

abundance: -
d_gene: -
v_gene: TRBV25-1
j_gene: TRBJ1-5
CDR3aa: CASRGTGGNQPQHF
CDR3nt: TGTGCCAGCAGAGGAACGGGGGGGAATCAGCCCCAGCATTTT

abundance: -
d_gene: -
v_gene: TRBV2
j_gene: TRBJ2-7
CDR3aa: CASSEGGYEQYF
CDR3nt: TGTGCCAGCAGTGAAGGGGGATACGAGCAGTACTTC

abundance: few
d_gene: -
v_gene: TRBV5-1
j_gene: TRBJ1-6
CDR3aa: CASSLEGTNSPLHF
CDR3nt: TGCGCCAGCAGCTTGGAGGGTACTAATTCACCCCTCCACTTT

abundance: -
d_gene: -
v_gene: TRBV18
j_gene: TRBJ1-2
CDR3aa: CASSPQGLNYGYTF
CDR3nt: TGTGCCAGCTCACCACAGGGACTGAACTATGGCTACACCTTC

abundance: -
d_gene: -
v_gene: TRBV9
j_gene: TRBJ1-3
CDR3aa: CASSRTGGNTIYF
CDR3nt: TGTGCCAGCAGCCGGACGGGAGGAAACACCATATATTTT

abundance: -
d_gene: TRBD1
v_gene: TRBV30
j_gene: TRBJ2-5
CDR3aa: CAWTSEGTGDF
CDR3nt: TGTGCCTGGACCTCGGAGGGGACAGGGGACTTC

abundance: few
d_gene: -
v_gene: TRBV5-1
j_gene: TRBJ1-2
CDR3aa: CASTPDRRANYGYTF
CDR3nt: TGCGCCAGCACCCCCGACAGACGAGCTAACTATGGCTACACCTTC

abundance: -
d_gene: TRBD1
v_gene: TRBV14
j_gene: TRBJ2-4
CDR3aa: CASSQDPTGGIQYF
CDR3nt: TGTGCCAGCAGCCAAGACCCTACAGGGGGCATTCAGTACTTC

abundance: -
d_gene: TRBD2
v_gene: TRBV11-3
j_gene: TRBJ2-7
CDR3aa: CASSTSGGTSNEQYF
CDR3nt: TGTGCCAGCAGCACAAGCGGGGGTACCTCCAACGAGCAGTACTTC

abundance: -
d_gene: TRBD1
v_gene: TRBV6-6
j_gene: TRBJ2-7
CDR3aa: CASSSRTGITYEQYF
CDR3nt: TGTGCCAGCAGTTCTCGGACAGGGATCACCTACGAGCAGTACTTC

abundance: once
d_gene: -
v_gene: TRBV5-6
j_gene: TRBJ2-7
CDR3aa: CASSLSGSHADEQYF
CDR3nt: TGTGCCAGCAGCTTGTCGGGGAGTCATGCCGACGAGCAGTACTTC

abundance: -
d_gene: TRBD1
v_gene: TRBV19
j_gene: TRBJ1-1
CDR3aa: CASSIEARGSTEAFF
CDR3nt: TGTGCCAGTAGTATAGAGGCCAGGGGGAGCACTGAAGCTTTCTTT

abundance: few
d_gene: TRBD1
v_gene: TRBV7-9
j_gene: TRBJ1-2
CDR3aa: CASSRRGLYGYTF
CDR3nt: TGTGCCAGCAGTCGCAGGGGGCTCTATGGCTACACCTTC

abundance: -
d_gene: -
v_gene: TRBV10-3
j_gene: TRBJ2-7
CDR3aa: CAISSSKGSSYEQYF
CDR3nt: TGTGCCATCAGTTCCTCAAAGGGTTCAAGTTACGAGCAGTACTTC

abundance: -
d_gene: -
v_gene: TRBV11-3
j_gene: TRBJ2-1
CDR3aa: CASSLLPDTLLFF
CDR3nt: TGTGCCAGCAGCTTACTCCCGGACACCCTGCTCTTCTTC

abundance: -
d_gene: -
v_gene: TRBV7-2
j_gene: TRBJ1-2
CDR3aa: CASSSTDGYTF
CDR3nt: TGTGCCAGCAGCTCGACAGATGGCTACACCTTC

abundance: -
d_gene: TRBD1
v_gene: TRBV30
j_gene: TRBJ2-7
CDR3aa: CAWTGQHTLYEQYF
CDR3nt: TGTGCCTGGACGGGACAGCATACCCTCTACGAGCAGTACTTC

abundance: -
d_gene: -
v_gene: TRBV5-6
j_gene: TRBJ2-7
CDR3aa: CASSLFDRPTYEQYF
CDR3nt: TGTGCCAGCAGCTTGTTTGACAGGCCCACCTACGAGCAGTACTTC

abundance: -
d_gene: TRBD2
v_gene: TRBV7-2
j_gene: TRBJ2-7
CDR3aa: CASSLAWTSGEQYF
CDR3nt: TGTGCCAGCAGCTTAGCTTGGACTAGCGGCGAGCAGTACTTC

abundance: -
d_gene: -
v_gene: TRBV6-6
j_gene: TRBJ1-2
CDR3aa: CASRTGDYGYTF
CDR3nt: TGTGCCAGCAGGACGGGTGACTATGGCTACACCTTC

abundance: many
d_gene: TRBD1
v_gene: TRBV6-4
j_gene: TRBJ1-2
CDR3aa: CASSWGTVNYGYTF
CDR3nt: TGTGCCAGCAGCTGGGGGACAGTTAACTATGGCTACACCTTC

abundance: -
d_gene: -
v_gene: TRBV25-1
j_gene: TRBJ2-2
CDR3aa: CASSGRPTGELFF
CDR3nt: TGTGCCAGCTCAGGACGACCCACCGGGGAGCTGTTTTTT

abundance: -
d_gene: TRBD1
v_gene: TRBV27
j_gene: TRBJ2-3
CDR3aa: CASSLDPTGGRDTQYF
CDR3nt: TGTGCCAGCAGTTTAGACCCGACAGGGGGCCGAGATACGCAGTATTTT

abundance: -
d_gene: -
v_gene: TRBV27
j_gene: TRBJ1-4
CDR3aa: CASRRGAEGEKLFF
CDR3nt: TGTGCCAGCAGGCGGGGGGCAGAAGGTGAAAAACTGTTTTTT

abundance: -
d_gene: -
v_gene: TRBV4-1
j_gene: TRBJ1-2
CDR3aa: CASSQESMNYGYTF
CDR3nt: TGCGCCAGCAGCCAAGAAAGTATGAACTATGGCTACACCTTC

abundance: -
d_gene: -
v_gene: TRBV2
j_gene: TRBJ1-6
CDR3aa: CASSEALPGLNSPLHF
CDR3nt: TGTGCCAGCAGTGAAGCGCTCCCGGGCCTTAATTCACCCCTCCACTTT

abundance: few
d_gene: TRBD1
v_gene: TRBV14
j_gene: TRBJ2-7
CDR3aa: CASSQGTGLEQYF
CDR3nt: TGTGCCAGCAGCCAAGGGACAGGCCTCGAGCAGTACTTC

abundance: -
d_gene: -
v_gene: TRBV25-1
j_gene: TRBJ2-3
CDR3aa: CASSDHSPSTDTQYF
CDR3nt: TGTGCCAGCAGTGATCATTCTCCCAGCACAGATACGCAGTATTTT

abundance: -
d_gene: -
v_gene: TRBV11-3
j_gene: TRBJ2-7
CDR3aa: CASSLVRGTYEQYF
CDR3nt: TGTGCCAGCAGCTTAGTACGGGGTACCTACGAGCAGTACTTC

abundance: -
d_gene: -
v_gene: TRBV9
j_gene: TRBJ1-1
CDR3aa: CASSGGRNTEAFF
CDR3nt: TGTGCCAGCAGCGGAGGACGGAACACTGAAGCTTTCTTT

abundance: few
d_gene: TRBD1
v_gene: TRBV6-6
j_gene: TRBJ2-7
CDR3aa: CASSYGQGAYEQYF
CDR3nt: TGTGCCAGCAGTTACGGACAGGGGGCCTACGAGCAGTACTTC

abundance: -
d_gene: TRBD1
v_gene: TRBV6-6
j_gene: TRBJ1-5
CDR3aa: CASNPGQGKDQPQHF
CDR3nt: TGTGCCAGCAACCCGGGACAGGGAAAGGATCAGCCCCAGCATTTT

abundance: -
d_gene: -
v_gene: TRBV29-1
j_gene: TRBJ1-1
CDR3aa: CSVEEGGGNTEAFF
CDR3nt: TGCAGCGTTGAAGAGGGTGGTGGGAACACTGAAGCTTTCTTT

abundance: -
d_gene: -
v_gene: TRBV27
j_gene: TRBJ2-3
CDR3aa: CASTLGRTVTDTQYF
CDR3nt: TGTGCCAGCACCCTTGGTCGGACAGTAACAGATACGCAGTATTTT

abundance: few
d_gene: TRBD1
v_gene: TRBV18
j_gene: TRBJ1-1
CDR3aa: CASSPDRGDTEAFF
CDR3nt: TGTGCCAGCTCACCAGACAGGGGGGACACTGAAGCTTTCTTT

abundance: -
d_gene: -
v_gene: TRBV29-1
j_gene: TRBJ2-1
CDR3aa: CSVPGRGTYNEQFF
CDR3nt: TGCAGCGTTCCAGGGAGGGGGACCTACAATGAGCAGTTCTTC

abundance: once
d_gene: -
v_gene: TRBV4-3
j_gene: TRBJ2-2
CDR3aa: CASSPSKNTGELFF
CDR3nt: TGCGCCAGCAGCCCCTCAAAGAACACCGGGGAGCTGTTTTTT

abundance: -
d_gene: -
v_gene: TRBV30
j_gene: TRBJ2-7
CDR3aa: CAWTSEGGYHEQYF
CDR3nt: TGTGCCTGGACCTCGGAGGGAGGTTATCATGAGCAGTACTTC

abundance: few
d_gene: -
v_gene: TRBV4-1
j_gene: TRBJ1-6
CDR3aa: CASSSYGGAADSPLHF
CDR3nt: TGCGCCAGCAGCTCTTATGGGGGGGCTGCCGATTCACCCCTCCACTTT

abundance: -
d_gene: -
v_gene: TRBV30
j_gene: TRBJ2-1
CDR3aa: CAWSEARVGNEQFF
CDR3nt: TGTGCCTGGAGTGAGGCCAGGGTTGGCAATGAGCAGTTCTTC

abundance: -
d_gene: -
v_gene: TRBV30
j_gene: TRBJ1-4
CDR3aa: CAWSVGGTNEKLFF
CDR3nt: TGTGCCTGGAGTGTTGGGGGAACTAATGAAAAACTGTTTTTT

abundance: few
d_gene: -
v_gene: TRBV5-1
j_gene: TRBJ2-2
CDR3aa: CASSLVGTLGNTGELFF
CDR3nt: TGCGCCAGCAGCTTGGTGGGAACGCTGGGGAACACCGGGGAGCTGTTTTTT

abundance: -
d_gene: -
v_gene: TRBV7-9
j_gene: TRBJ1-4
CDR3aa: CASSLDRANEKLFF
CDR3nt: TGTGCCAGCAGTTTGGACAGAGCTAATGAAAAACTGTTTTTT